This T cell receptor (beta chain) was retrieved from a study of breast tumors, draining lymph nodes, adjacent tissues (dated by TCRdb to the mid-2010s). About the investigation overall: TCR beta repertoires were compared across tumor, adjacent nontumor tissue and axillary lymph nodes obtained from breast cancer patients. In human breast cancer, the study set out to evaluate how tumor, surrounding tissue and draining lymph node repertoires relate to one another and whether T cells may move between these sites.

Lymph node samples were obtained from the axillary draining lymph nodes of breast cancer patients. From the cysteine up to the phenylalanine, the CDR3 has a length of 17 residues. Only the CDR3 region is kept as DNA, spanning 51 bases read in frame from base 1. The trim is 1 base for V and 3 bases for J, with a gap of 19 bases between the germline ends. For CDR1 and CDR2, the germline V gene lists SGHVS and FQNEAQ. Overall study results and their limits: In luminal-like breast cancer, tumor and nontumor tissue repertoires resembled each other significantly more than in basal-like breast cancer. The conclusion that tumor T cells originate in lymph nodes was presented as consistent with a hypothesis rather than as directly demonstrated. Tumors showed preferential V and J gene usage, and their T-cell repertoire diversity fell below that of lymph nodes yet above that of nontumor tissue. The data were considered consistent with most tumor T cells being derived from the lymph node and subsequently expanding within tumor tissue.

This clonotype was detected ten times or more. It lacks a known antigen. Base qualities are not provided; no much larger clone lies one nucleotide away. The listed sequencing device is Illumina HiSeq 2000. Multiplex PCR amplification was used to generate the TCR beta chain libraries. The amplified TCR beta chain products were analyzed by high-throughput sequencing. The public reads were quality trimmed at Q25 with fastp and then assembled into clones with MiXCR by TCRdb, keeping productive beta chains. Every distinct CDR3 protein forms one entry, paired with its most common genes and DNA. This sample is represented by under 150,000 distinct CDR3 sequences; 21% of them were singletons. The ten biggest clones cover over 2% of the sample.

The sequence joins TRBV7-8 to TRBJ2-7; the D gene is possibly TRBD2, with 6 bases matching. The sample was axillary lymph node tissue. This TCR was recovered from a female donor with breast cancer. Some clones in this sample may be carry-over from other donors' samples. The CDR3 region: CASSLGPIAEALYEQYF. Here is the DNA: TGTGCCAGCAGCTTAGGCCCCATAGCGGAGGCCCTCTACGAGCAGTACTTC. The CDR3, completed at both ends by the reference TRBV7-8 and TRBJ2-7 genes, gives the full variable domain GAGVSQSPRYKVAKRGQDVALRCDPISGHVSLFWYQQALGQGPEFLTYFQNEAQLDKSGLPSDRFFAERPEGSVSTLKIQRTQQEDSAVYLCASSLGPIAEALYEQYFGPGTRLTVT.